The source of this T cell receptor beta chain is a study of T cell changes during pregnancy in multiple sclerosis. This table comes from immunoSEQ multiplex PCR, and its TCRdb copy is limited to in-frame clones, with some not included. The sample lists roughly 54,000 clones, around 92% occurring once. The length of the CDR3 is 16 residues. CDR1 and CDR2 from the germline V gene are SGHVS and FNYEAQ. Trimming left V 0 bases short and J 8 bases short, with 14 bases between. Sequenced material: CD4+ T cells from peripheral blood mononuclear cells, taken after pregnancy. The sequence came from a female donor with multiple sclerosis, enrolled in a pregnancy study. The chain carries TRBV7-6 and TRBJ1-6; possible D gene TRBD1, 6 bases. The CDR3 protein is CASSLAGVGADSPLHF. CDR3 nucleotides: TGTGCCAGCAGCTTAGCGGGGGTGGGGGCTGATTCACCCCTCCACTTT.